This T cell receptor (beta chain) was identified during a study of CD8+ T cells in alopecia areata. Study at large: Administration of oral tofacitinib to treated patients was at 5 to 10 mg twice daily. Dosing spanned 6 to 18 months on tofacitinib, then 6 months off drug. Notes on the study in general: Normal scalp showed lower clonality than lesional scalp, especially alopecia totalis/universalis. Many expanded lesional clones persisted during tofacitinib (in both scalp and blood).

Treatment given: oral pan-JAK inhibitor, 5-10 mg twice daily. In each case, RNA was isolated and then reverse transcribed into cDNA as the sequencing template. Data came from immunoSEQ multiplex PCR; TCRdb stores just in-frame clones and leaves some out. This table has over 100,000 clones, under 60% appearing once. V was clipped by 5 bases and J by 9 bases, with 11 bases between them. There are 12 residues in the CDR3. Germline V gives CDR1 PRHDT, CDR2 FYEKMQ (reference sequence). About this clone itself: What it recognizes is unknown.

The gene calls are TRBV13 and TRBJ1-5; the D is unclear. This specimen consisted of CD8+ T cells sorted from blood, obtained at week 24, from a patient treated with tofacitinib. The sequence was obtained from a human donor with alopecia areata. The DNA of the CDR3 is TGTGCCAGCAGCCCGAGGGAAGGGCCCCAGCATTTT. Translated: CASSPREGPQHF.